This T cell receptor beta chain was documented in a study of read filtering for tumor transcriptome and immune sequencing. Notes on this clonotype: The likely explanation is a read error, given a far larger clone one base away. The conserved final phenylalanine or tryptophan is absent from the CDR3, which likely points to a read error.

The library was built from around 380 ng RNA with molecular barcoded adaptors for alpha/delta and beta/gamma chains. MiXCR, applied by TCRdb to the reads, yields one record per CDR3 protein. The repertoire holds about 93,000 distinct CDR3 sequences, with roughly 21% as singletons. The J segment lost 0 bases and the V segment lost 6 bases, leaving 5 bases of the junction unmatched. Germline CDR1 SGHDN, CDR2 FVKESK. The CDR3 covers 15 residues. The clonotype was recovered from a donor at least 40 years old with multiple myeloma. Sequencing was carried out using a population of CD138-negative cells sorted from bone marrow. This chain uses TRBV14 with TRBJ2-1; 7 bases fit TRBD2. DNA of the CDR3: TGTGCCAGCAGGTCTAGCGGTGGCTCCTACAATGAGCAGTTCATC. Translating gives CASRSSGGSYNEQFI.